These 18 T cell receptor beta chains share one sample of origin, sequenced in a study of T cells in Graves' hyperthyroidism and ophthalmopathy (dated by TCRdb to between 2019 and 2020). Library creation used multiplex PCR. For sequencing, an Illumina HiSeq 2000 was employed. Amplification of TCR beta CDR3 regions was carried out from RNA transcripts. The TCR CDR3 was subjected to a first round of RT-PCR using the HTBI primer set and the Qiagen OneStep RT-PCR kit. In-frame beta chains were kept once TCRdb had trimmed the public reads at Q25 with fastp and called clones with MiXCR. Rows with one shared CDR3 protein collapse into an entry with the most common genes and DNA. Counted in this sample were about 560,000 distinct CDR3 sequences; over 15% of them appeared once. Together, the top ten hold about 17% of the sample. Sequenced material: blood. These receptors were taken from a woman under 30 with Graves' hyperthyroidism.

This clonotype was seen only a few times. The V call is TRBV29-1, the J call TRBJ2-3, with 8 bases that match TRBD1. The V gene's germline CDR1 is SQVTM and CDR2 ANQGSEA. The CDR3 is 13 amino acids. CDR3 region: CSTTGGSTDTQYF. CDR3 DNA sequence: TGCAGTACTACAGGGGGGAGTACAGATACGCAGTATTTT.

The chain couples TRBV12-5 to TRBJ2-7; a possible D gene is TRBD1 (5 bases). CDR3 length: 12 residues. Germline values: CDR1 LGHNT, CDR2 FRNRAP. Between the trimmed V and J ends, which lost 0 bases and 7 bases, there was a span of 7 bases. The CDR3 DNA is TGTGCTAGTGGTTTGGTAGGGGCAGAGCAGTACTTC. This encodes CASGLVGAEQYF. Supplemented by reference TRBV12-5 and TRBJ2-7, the full variable domain reads DARVTQTPRHKVTEMGQEVTMRCQPILGHNTVFWYRQTMMQGLELLAYFRNRAPLDDSGMPKDRFSAEMPDATLATLKIQPSEPRDSAVYFCASGLVGAEQYFGPGTRLTVT.

At least ten counts were recorded for this clonotype. V and J are TRBV20-1 and TRBJ2-7; 9 bases are shared with TRBD1. V shed 2 bases and J 5 bases; nucleotides not matched to a gene: 10. The CDR3 spans 15 residues. Germline CDR1 is DFQATT and CDR2 is SNEGSKA (reference sequence). The DNA of the CDR3 is TGCAGTGCTAGAAACCCCCGGGACAGGGTAAACGAGCAGTACTTC. This translates into CSARNPRDRVNEQYF.

This chain links TRBV11-3 with TRBJ1-1; 7 bases are shared with TRBD1. CDR1 and CDR2 from the germline V gene are SGHNT and YENEEA. Germline trimming cut 0 bases from V and 4 bases from J; bases unmatched to any gene: 8. This CDR3 is 16 amino acids long. Written as DNA, the CDR3 is TGTGCCAGCAGCTTAGAGGAGGGGGCAGTGAGCACTGAAGCTTTCTTT. It yields the protein CASSLEEGAVSTEAFF. Looking up the rest from reference TRBV11-3 and TRBJ1-1 gives the full variable domain: EAGVVQSPRYKIIEKKQPVAFWCNPISGHNTLYWYLQNLGQGPELLIRYENEEAVDDSQLPKDRFSAERLKGVDSTLKIQPAELGDSAVYLCASSLEEGAVSTEAFFGQGTRLTVV.

V is TRBV6-4 and J is TRBJ1-5; D is uncertain. The CDR3 totals 13 residues. Germline values: CDR1 MRHNA, CDR2 SNTAGT. V dropped 6 bases and J dropped 4 bases, with 10 bases sitting between them. The CDR3 loop is CASSEQENQPQHF. DNA for the CDR3: TGTGCCAGCAGCGAACAAGAAAATCAGCCCCAGCATTTT.

The chain joins TRBV6-2 or TRBV6-3 to TRBJ2-3; 9 bases are shared with TRBD1. Per germline, CDR1 MNHEY and CDR2 SVGEGT. Unmatched junction bases numbered 10, after V lost 3 bases and J lost 6 bases. This CDR3 has 16 amino acids. CDR3 amino acids: CASSYGGQGGADTQYF. DNA for the CDR3: TGTGCCAGCAGTTATGGGGGACAGGGAGGAGCTGATACGCAGTATTTT.

This chain joins TRBV20-1 and TRBJ2-5; 11 bases map to TRBD2. This CDR3 is 14 amino acids long. Germline assignment: CDR1 DFQATT and CDR2 SNEGSKA (reference sequence). The trim removed 3 bases at V and 5 bases at J, leaving 5 bases unmatched. The CDR3 DNA reads as TGCAGTGCTAGTCTAGCGGGAGGATGGGAGACCCAGTACTTC. This translates into CSASLAGGWETQYF.

This clonotype has just a few counts. V is TRBV10-2 and J is TRBJ2-7; 8 bases align to TRBD2. Germline V gene sequence: CDR1 WSHSY, CDR2 SAAADI. The CDR3 runs 16 residues. V shed 3 bases and J 0 bases; nucleotides not matched to a gene: 7. Written as DNA, the CDR3 is TGCGCCAGCAGTGACACCCTTAGCGGGATCTCCTACGAGCAGTACTTC. Its protein is CASSDTLSGISYEQYF.

This clonotype was counted a few times. J is TRBJ2-5 and V is TRBV7-9, with D perhaps TRBD2 (7 bases). CDR1 SEHNR and CDR2 FQNEAQ come from the germline V gene (reference sequence). The CDR3 sequence is 17 residues long. Trimming stripped 0 bases from V and 5 bases from J, with 19 bases between. CDR3 in amino acids: CASSLALGGALYETQYF. CDR3 nucleotides: TGTGCCAGCAGCTTAGCGCTGGGGGGGGCCCTCTATGAGACCCAGTACTTC.

This chain uses TRBV20-1 with TRBJ2-1; the match to TRBD2 covers 7 bases. Germline trimming cut 6 bases from V and 3 bases from J; bases unmatched to any gene: 8. Germline CDR1 and CDR2: DFQATT and SNEGSKA (reference sequence). There are 14 residues in the CDR3. The CDR3 here is CSAIELANYNEQFF. The CDR3, as DNA: TGCAGTGCCATAGAACTAGCGAACTACAATGAGCAGTTCTTC.

This clonotype has only a few counts. This likely comes from a read error, as the CDR3 has no conserved phenylalanine or tryptophan at its end. The chain uses TRBV7-9 and TRBJ1-6; a possible D gene is TRBD1 (5 bases). Germline V CDR1 and CDR2: SEHNR, FQNEAQ (reference sequence). The CDR3 length is 14 residues. Trimming shortened V by 5 bases and J by 7 bases, and 12 bases separated the two germline ends. The DNA for the CDR3 is TGTGCCAGCAGCCCCCTCGGGGACAATTCACCCCTCCACGTT. Protein sequence: CASSPLGDNSPLHV.

The chain is built from TRBV19 and TRBJ1-1, with TRBD1 matching 7 bases. CDR3 length equals 13 residues. Looked up from germline, CDR1 is LNHDA and CDR2 is SQIVND (reference sequence). J was trimmed by 10 bases and V by 5 bases; bases with no gene match: 10. The CDR3 reads CASSSTGKAGAFF. CDR3 DNA: TGTGCCAGTAGTTCGACAGGGAAAGCAGGAGCTTTCTTT.

This clonotype was observed many times. This chain uses TRBV11-1 with TRBJ1-1; 7 positions agree with TRBD1. V dropped 5 bases and J dropped 5; count of bases not matched to a gene: 5. This CDR3 region has 13 residues. The germline V gene has CDR1 SGHAT and CDR2 FQDESV (reference sequence). CDR3 sequence (DNA): TGTGCCAGCAGCCACCCGACAGGGACTGAAGCTTTCTTT. Translating it yields CASSHPTGTEAFF.

This chain links TRBV19 with TRBJ2-7; no firm D call. The ends were cut back, 3 bases at V and 0 bases at J, with 9 bases in the middle. The CDR3 sequence is 14 residues long. Per germline, CDR1 LNHDA and CDR2 SQIVND (reference sequence). The CDR3 coding sequence is TGTGCCAGTAGTATCGGACGTGCCTCCTACGAGCAGTACTTC. This encodes CASSIGRASYEQYF.

This chain links TRBV6-1 with TRBJ1-1, with D possibly TRBD1 on 5 matching bases. The CDR3 covers 15 residues. Germline CDR1 and CDR2: MNHNS and SASEGT. With 5 bases removed from V and 1 base from J, the gap between germline ends came to 14 bases. This CDR3 is CASSQSFGANTEAFF. CDR3 nucleotides: TGTGCCAGCAGTCAGAGCTTCGGGGCGAACACTGAAGCTTTCTTT.

The table lists this clonotype with a few counts. This chain links TRBV5-1 with TRBJ2-2, with TRBD2 as a possible D gene (8 bases). V gave up 3 bases and J gave up 12 bases, with 15 bases separating them. CDR3 length: 13 amino acids. Germline CDR1 SGHRS, CDR2 YFSETQ. Written as DNA, the CDR3 is TGCGCCAGCAGCTCGGGAGGGGGCTCGAAGCTGTTTTTT. Protein product: CASSSGGGSKLFF.

This clonotype was detected only a few times. The genes are TRBV6-1 and TRBJ2-1, with TRBD2 matching over 9 bases. V lost 6 bases and J lost 7; bases outside the gene matches: 10. Germline V gives CDR1 MNHNS, CDR2 SASEGT. The CDR3 has 15 amino acids. DNA for the CDR3: TGTGCCAGCAGCTATAGCGGGAGCATTGCTAATGAGCAGTTCTTC. This codes for CASSYSGSIANEQFF.

This clonotype was counted a few times. The rearrangement links TRBV24-1 to TRBJ2-3; D may be TRBD2 (7 bases). This CDR3 region has 13 residues. V shed 7 bases and J shed 5 bases, with 12 bases lying between them. Germline V gene lookup returns CDR1 KGHDR and CDR2 SFDVKD. The CDR3 loop is CATRGGERDTQYF. CDR3 nucleotides: TGTGCCACCAGAGGGGGGGAGAGAGATACGCAGTATTTT.